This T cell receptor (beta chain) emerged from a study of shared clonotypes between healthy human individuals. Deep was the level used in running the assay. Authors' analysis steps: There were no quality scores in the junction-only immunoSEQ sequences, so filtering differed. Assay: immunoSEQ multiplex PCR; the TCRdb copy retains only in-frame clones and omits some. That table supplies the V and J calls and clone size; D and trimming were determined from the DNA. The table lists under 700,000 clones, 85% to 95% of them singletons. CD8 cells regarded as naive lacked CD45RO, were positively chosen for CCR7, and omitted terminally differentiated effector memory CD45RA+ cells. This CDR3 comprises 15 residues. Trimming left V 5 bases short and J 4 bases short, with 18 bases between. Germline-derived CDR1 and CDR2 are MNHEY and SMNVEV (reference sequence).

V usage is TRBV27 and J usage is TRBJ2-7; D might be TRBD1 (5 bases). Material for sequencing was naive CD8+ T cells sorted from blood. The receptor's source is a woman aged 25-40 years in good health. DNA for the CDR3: TGTGCCAGCAGTACTGGACATAGGGGAAGGTACGAGCAGTACTTC. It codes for CASSTGHRGRYEQYF.